The entry that follows covers one TCR beta chain sequence. Its antigen is unknown. These data originate in a study of T-cell memory formation after mild COVID-19. Study results and limitations: CD4/CD8 balance held among clones contracting day 15 to 85, and later expanders leaned CD4+. Largely, contracting CD4+ clones fell within CM and EM, and contracting CD8+ clones within EMRA.

The TCR alpha and TCR beta cDNA libraries, bearing sample barcodes and UMIs, were generated by 5'RACE using constant-segment primers. TCRdb reprocessed the 5' RACE reads with MiXCR, giving one entry per CDR3 protein. The table lists some 270,000 distinct CDR3 sequences, approximately 15% of them singletons. Germline CDR1 DFQATT, CDR2 SNEGSKA (reference sequence). The CDR3 runs 13 residues. Germline trimming cut 5 bases from V and 1 base from J; bases unmatched to any gene: 2. The sequence was obtained from an adult woman who had mild COVID-19 (a few samples of this study predate the infection). Cell type and time point are not known. The source material was PBMCs or a T cell subset sorted from them (not recorded which). V is TRBV20-1 and J is TRBJ2-4, with 7 bases lining up with TRBD1. CDR3 region: CSAEQGAKNIQYF. CDR3 coding DNA: TGCAGTGCTGAACAGGGGGCCAAAAACATTCAGTACTTC.